This T cell receptor (beta chain) was documented in a study of glioma-infiltrating T cells. The CDR3 sequence is 15 residues long. The ends lost 9 bases at V and 2 bases at J; junction bases unmatched: 8. Germline assignment: CDR1 SGHVS and CDR2 FQNEAQ. Notes on this clonotype: Its target is not known.

TCR alpha and beta CDR3 regions were amplified from RNA using iRepertoire nested multiplex PCR. Input was roughly 100-450 ng of tissue mRNA or PBMC total RNA. Via MiXCR, TCRdb re-called the multiplex PCR reads, giving one row per CDR3 protein. Of around 180,000 distinct CDR3 sequences listed, about 46% are singletons. Study-level results: Non-neoplastic patients had below-expected tissue-blood divergence, while all gliomas exceeded expectation. Tissue and blood shared very few CDR3 sequences.

The sequence derives from a human donor with low-grade glioma or glioblastoma, undergoing nonglioma brain surgery, or in good health (not recorded which). The gene calls are TRBV7-8 and TRBJ2-5; TRBD2 agrees at 11 bases. Sequenced sample: glioma tissue, nonneoplastic brain tissue, or PBMCs (not recorded which). The CDR3 bases are TGTGCCAGAGTTCCCAGACTAGCGGGACAAGAGACCCAGTACTTC. Its protein is CARVPRLAGQETQYF. Filled out from reference TRBV7-8 and TRBJ2-5, the complete variable domain reads GAGVSQSPRYKVAKRGQDVALRCDPISGHVSLFWYQQALGQGPEFLTYFQNEAQLDKSGLPSDRFFAERPEGSVSTLKIQRTQQEDSAVYLCARVPRLAGQETQYFGPGTRLLVL.